Relative to its sample, the clone carrying this T cell receptor (beta chain) is large (0.1 to 1%). Its antigen is as yet unknown. CDR3 length: 15 residues. Germline CDR1 SGHNT, CDR2 YENEEA. J was trimmed by 3 bases and V by 5 bases; bases with no gene match: 3. This entry is derived from a study of T cells in localized non-small cell lung cancer. Notes on the study in general: Blood T cell density predicted longer survival; adjacent-lung clonality, shorter. There was higher T cell clonality in uninvolved adjacent lung than in tumor, and it was highest there. A median of approximately 57 clones ranked among the top 100 in tumor appeared in adjacent lung. The tumor had only one region sequenced, so heterogeneity remains possible.

This table comes from immunoSEQ multiplex PCR, and its TCRdb copy is limited to in-frame clones, with some not included. Among hundreds of clones listed, around a quarter were seen once. The sequence was collected from a woman aged 40 to 75 with stage III lung adenocarcinoma. The chain recombines TRBV11-3 with TRBJ2-2; 10 bases are shared with TRBD2. This material consisted of lung tumor tissue, taken before any cancer treatment. CDR3 DNA: TGTGCCAGCAGCCTCGGGACTAGCGACACCGGGGAGCTGTTTTTT. Residues: CASSLGTSDTGELFF.